This TCR beta chain was sequenced in a study of PD-L1 blockade in urothelial cancer. Sequenced by immunoSEQ multiplex PCR; TCRdb stores in-frame clones only, minus some. The table has about 71,000 clones, roughly 91% seen once. This CDR3 is 16 amino acids long. CDR1 and CDR2 from the germline V gene are SGHNT and YYREEE (reference sequence). V was cut by 4 bases and J by 2 bases, with 17 bases left in between. This receptor was obtained from a man aged 60-69 years with urothelial cancer. V and J are TRBV5-4 and TRBJ2-3, with D perhaps TRBD2 (6 bases). The sequencing here drew on PBMCs, taken around atezolizumab (anti-PD-L1) treatment. CDR3 protein: CASSPNGGRLTDTQYF. CDR3 nucleotide sequence: TGTGCCAGCAGCCCGAACGGGGGTCGCCTCACAGATACGCAGTATTTT. Full variable domain (rest looked up from reference TRBV5-4 and TRBJ2-3): ETGVTQSPTHLIKTRGQQVTLRCSSQSGHNTVSWYQQALGQGPQFIFQYYREEENGRGNFPPRFSGLQFPNYSSELNVNALELDDSALYLCASSPNGGRLTDTQYFGPGTRLTVL.